Below, 10 T cell receptor beta chains from the same sample are listed, as sequenced in a study of tumour-infiltrating T cells in Burkitt lymphoma. Here immunoSEQ multiplex PCR was the method, and the copy in TCRdb shows in-frame clones only, minus some. The table has about 600 clones, around 91% seen once. The sample consisted of tumor tissue. The source of these receptors is a human donor with diffuse large B-cell lymphoma.

The chain couples TRBV2 to TRBJ1-1; 10 bases agree with TRBD1. This CDR3 contains 13 residues. Germline loops: CDR1 SNHLY, CDR2 FYNNEI. After removal of 7 bases from V and 4 bases from J, the junction contained 3 bases not matched to a gene. Here the CDR3 DNA reads TGTGCCAGCACTGGACAGGGGGGCACTGAAGCTTTCTTT. Its protein is CASTGQGGTEAFF.

The chain has TRBV19 and TRBJ1-5, with 10 bases lining up with TRBD1. The V gene end was trimmed by 6 bases and the J gene end by 7 bases; junction bases not matched to a gene: 3. This CDR3 has 13 residues. From germline, CDR1 is LNHDA and CDR2 SQIVND (reference sequence). The CDR3 region has the DNA TGTGCCAGTAGAGAGACAGGGGGCCAGCCCCAGCATTTT. Amino acid sequence: CASRETGGQPQHF.

The chain links TRBV6-1 to TRBJ2-2, with a possible D match to TRBD2 (5 bases). The V gene lost 3 bases and the J gene lost 7 bases, with 9 bases spanning the gap. CDR3 length: 13 residues. The germline gives CDR1 MNHNS, CDR2 SASEGT. The CDR3 DNA reads TGTGCCAGCAGTGACTCCGCGGGCGGGGAGCTGTTTTTT. Residues: CASSDSAGGELFF.

The sample holds a few counts of this clone. The chain recombines TRBV6-1 with TRBJ1-5, with D perhaps TRBD1 (5 bases). The CDR3 is 14 amino acids. Germline CDR1 and CDR2: MNHNS and SASEGT. Trimming left V 5 bases short and J 2 bases short, with 10 bases between. Written as DNA, the CDR3 is TGTGCCAGCAGTCAGGGTACGGGCAATCAGCCCCAGCATTTT. The encoded protein is CASSQGTGNQPQHF.

The chain links TRBV19 to TRBJ2-1, with a weak D call TRBD1 (6 bases). V was pared by 10 bases and J by 10 bases, with 20 bases between. Looked up from germline, CDR1 is LNHDA and CDR2 is SQIVND (reference sequence). This CDR3 contains 13 residues. The CDR3 DNA sequence: TGTGCCACCCTCAGGCGAGGGGGTCTGGAGCAGTTCTTC. Amino acids: CATLRRGGLEQFF.

The chain is built from TRBV4-1 and TRBJ2-7; D ambiguous. The V end was cut by 4 bases, the J end by 5 bases, with 15 bases between. There are 14 residues in the CDR3. Germline V gene data show CDR1 as MGHRA and CDR2 as YSYEKL. CDR3 sequence (DNA): TGCGCCAGCAGCCCCCGGCCTCCTTGGGACGAGCAGTACTTC. This encodes CASSPRPPWDEQYF.

V and J are TRBV13 and TRBJ2-5, with 7 bases that match TRBD1. The end of the DNA is better explained by TRBJ2-7, so the J call may be wrong. This CDR3 has 14 amino acids. Germline loops: CDR1 PRHDT, CDR2 FYEKMQ (reference sequence). CDR3 DNA sequence: TGTGCCAGCAGCTATACAGGGGTAAGCCACGAGCAGTACTTC. Amino acid sequence: CASSYTGVSHEQYF.

This clone has a handful of counts. V is TRBV4-2 and J is TRBJ1-6; a weak D match, TRBD1 (5 bases). Germline V gene lookup returns CDR1 LGHNA and CDR2 YNFKEQ. CDR3 length: 17 amino acids. V lost 0 bases and J 8 bases, leaving 17 bases between the germline ends. The CDR3 coding sequence is TGTGCCAGCAGCCAAGAGGGGAGTCAGGGAGGCCATTCACCCCTCCACTTT. Translating gives CASSQEGSQGGHSPLHF.

The chain joins TRBV5-6 to TRBJ1-2, with a possible D match to TRBD1 (6 bases). The germline V gene encodes CDR1 SGHDT and CDR2 YYEEEE. V gave up 0 bases and J gave up 4 bases, with 7 bases separating them. This CDR3 region has 13 residues. As DNA, the CDR3 is TGTGCCAGCAGCTTGGGGGGGCTCTATGGCTACACCTTC. Its translation is CASSLGGLYGYTF.

The J gene is TRBJ2-1, the V gene TRBV5-1; 10 bases align to TRBD2. Trimming took 0 bases from V and 9 from J; bases not matched to a gene: 6. CDR1 is SGHRS, CDR2 YFSETQ, per germline. This CDR3 spans 15 amino acids. DNA for the CDR3: TGCGCCAGCAGCTTGGTAGTAGCGGGGGGCACTGAGCAGTTCTTC. It codes for CASSLVVAGGTEQFF.